This T cell receptor (beta chain) was found in a study of cytomegalovirus exposure and HLA in healthy donors. This PCR relied on a set of 60 Vbeta primers and 13 Jbeta primers. Libraries were prepared by immunoSEQ multiplex PCR; TCRdb keeps only in-frame clonotypes and omits some of them. The sample has 90,000 to 100,000 clones; about three fifths are singletons. CDR3 length: 14 amino acids. Germline CDR1 reads MNHNY; CDR2 reads SVGAGI (reference sequence). Trimming removed 6 bases at V and 8 bases at J, with 14 bases between. Sequencing used PBMCs. The source of this sequence is a man between 25 and 39 years old in good health and CMV-seronegative. The chain recombines TRBV6-6 with TRBJ1-6; weak D call: TRBD1 (5 bases). CDR3 sequence: CASRDGGLDSPLHF. The CDR3, as DNA: TGTGCCAGCAGGGACGGGGGTTTGGATTCACCCCTCCACTTT.